One T cell receptor (beta chain) is described in this entry. Its antigen remains unidentified. TCRdb keeps only in-frame clones here, not all; method: immunoSEQ multiplex PCR. The sample yields 80,000 to 95,000 clones, about 92% seen once. The sample belongs to a study of graft-versus-host responses after intestinal transplantation. Study context: Each recipient received a multivisceral, liver-intestinal, or isolated intestinal graft.

Study-level findings and limits: GvH clones were found in recipient marrow; some appeared first in ileum or blood.

The sequencing here drew on unstimulated CD8+ T cells sorted from spleen or lymph node cells, taken before intestinal transplant. This clonotype was sampled from a human donor who received an intestinal transplant.

CDR3 amino acids: CASSPPGGPNQPQHF. CDR3 sequence (DNA): TGTGCCAGCAGCCCACCAGGGGGCCCTAATCAGCCCCAGCATTTT. This rearrangement joins TRBV7-8 to TRBJ1-5; 8 nucleotides match TRBD1. The germline gives CDR1 SGHVS, CDR2 FQNEAQ. This CDR3 region has 15 residues. Losses at the gene ends were 5 bases for V and 4 bases for J; bases not matched to a gene: 7.